The 28 T cell receptor beta chains below come from one sample, sequenced in a study of cytomegalovirus exposure and HLA in healthy donors. Libraries were prepared by immunoSEQ multiplex PCR; TCRdb keeps only in-frame clonotypes and omits some of them. The sample has approximately 140,000 clones, around 85% seen once; the top ten hold 2.5% to 3.5%. The sequenced material came from PBMCs. The source of these receptors is a man younger than 30 in good health and CMV-seronegative.

The gene calls are TRBV4-3 and TRBJ2-7; D unresolved. Germline V gives CDR1 LGHNA, CDR2 YSLEER. Trimming removed 0 bases at V and 2 bases at J, with 8 bases between. This CDR3 is 14 amino acids long. The DNA for the CDR3 is TGCGCCAGCAGCCAAGATCGCCAGGCCTACGAGCAGTACTTC. As protein: CASSQDRQAYEQYF.

The chain has TRBV19 and TRBJ2-3, with a tentative D call TRBD1 (5 bases). V lost 7 bases, J lost 0 bases, and 11 bases lay in between. CDR1 and CDR2 (germline): LNHDA, SQIVND (reference sequence). CDR3 length: 14 residues. The CDR3 sequence: CASKGRVSTDTQYF. For the CDR3, the DNA is TGTGCCAGTAAGGGCAGGGTAAGCACAGATACGCAGTATTTT.

The genes are TRBV9 and TRBJ2-2; TRBD2 aligns across 10 bases. The germline V gene encodes CDR1 SGDLS and CDR2 YYNGEE. After removal of 3 bases from V and 3 bases from J, the junction contained 2 bases not matched to a gene. This CDR3 contains 15 residues. The CDR3 bases are TGTGCCAGCAGCGACGGACTAGCGGACACCGGGGAGCTGTTTTTT. It yields the protein CASSDGLADTGELFF.

V and J are TRBV10-3 and TRBJ1-4, with TRBD1 identical over 7 bases. The CDR3 covers 12 residues. V dropped 6 bases and J dropped 8; count of bases not matched to a gene: 3. Germline CDR1 and CDR2: ENHRY and SYGVKD. The DNA for the CDR3 is TGTGCCATCAGCGGACAGGCAGAAAAACTGTTTTTT. Amino acid sequence: CAISGQAEKLFF.

The chain employs TRBV5-4 and TRBJ2-2; D gene ambiguous. V was shortened by 2 bases and J by 7 bases, with 12 bases between the two germline ends. The germline gives CDR1 SGHNT, CDR2 YYREEE (reference sequence). The CDR3 covers 14 residues. CDR3 residues: CASSLGDFDGELFF. CDR3 in DNA: TGTGCCAGCAGCTTAGGAGATTTTGACGGGGAGCTGTTTTTT.

This sequence joins TRBV27 and TRBJ2-2; maybe TRBD1 (5 bases). This CDR3 is 15 amino acids long. Trimming stripped 5 bases from V and 1 base from J, with 11 bases between. Germline loops: CDR1 MNHEY, CDR2 SMNVEV (reference sequence). Here the CDR3 reads CASSPTDKNTGELFF. DNA of the CDR3: TGTGCCAGCAGTCCGACAGACAAGAACACCGGGGAGCTGTTTTTT.

CDR3 region: CASSPLAGGENEQFF. CDR3 sequence (DNA): TGTGCCAGCAGCCCTCTAGCGGGGGGCGAAAATGAGCAGTTCTTC. This chain links TRBV27 with TRBJ2-1; 11 bases are a match to TRBD2. CDR1 MNHEY and CDR2 SMNVEV come from the germline V gene (reference sequence). The CDR3 spans 15 residues. V lost 6 bases to trimming and J lost 7 bases; unmatched junction nucleotides: 8.

V gene TRBV11-2 combines with J gene TRBJ2-1, with 12 positions matching TRBD2. CDR3 length: 17 residues. In germline, CDR1 is SGHAT, CDR2 FQNNGV. V lost 2 bases to trimming and J lost 1 base; unmatched junction nucleotides: 3. In DNA, the CDR3 is TGTGCCAGCAGCTTACACCTAGCGGGAGGGTCCTACAATGAGCAGTTCTTC. Its translation is CASSLHLAGGSYNEQFF.

The chain recombines TRBV18 with TRBJ2-1, with TRBD1 as a possible D gene (5 bases). This CDR3 has 14 amino acids. CDR1 KGHSH and CDR2 LQKENI come from the germline V gene. Trimming took 5 bases from V and 4 from J, leaving 12 bases between them. CDR3 amino acids: CASSSWTNYNEQFF. The CDR3 DNA reads as TGTGCCAGCTCATCATGGACAAATTACAATGAGCAGTTCTTC.

The rearrangement links TRBV11-3 to TRBJ2-3; D is possibly TRBD2 (5 bases). The CDR3 covers 15 residues. Trimming cost V 5 bases and J 9 bases, with 21 bases left between them. Germline CDR1 and CDR2: SGHNT and YENEEA. CDR3 sequence reads: CASSLREGSQGTQYF. The DNA for the CDR3 is TGTGCCAGCAGCCTCCGCGAGGGATCACAAGGGACGCAGTATTTT.

This clone was observed many times. The chain's CDR3 is CATSSPGTLYGYTF. CDR3 in DNA: TGTGCCACCAGCAGCCCCGGGACTCTCTATGGCTACACCTTC. The rearrangement links TRBV15 to TRBJ1-2; possibly TRBD1 for D (5 bases). The V end lost 3 bases, the J end lost 4 bases, and 12 bases lay between the germline ends. Germline CDR1 and CDR2: LNHNV and YYDKDF (reference sequence). The CDR3 runs to 14 residues. Full variable domain (outside the CDR3, taken from reference TRBV15 and TRBJ1-2): DAMVIQNPRYQVTQFGKPVTLSCSQTLNHNVMYWYQQKSSQAPKLLFHYYDKDFNNEADTPDNFQSRRPNTSFCFLDIRSPGLGDTAMYLCATSSPGTLYGYTFGSGTRLTVV.

The chain uses TRBV4-1 and TRBJ2-5, with 7 bases identical to TRBD1. In germline, CDR1 is MGHRA, CDR2 YSYEKL. The V and J ends lost 1 base and 5 bases, in that order; junction bases with no gene match: 7. This CDR3 spans 15 amino acids. The CDR3 region is CASSQGQGFGETQYF. CDR3 DNA: TGCGCCAGCAGCCAAGGACAGGGCTTTGGGGAGACCCAGTACTTC.

The J gene is TRBJ2-5, the V gene TRBV10-3; the match to TRBD2 covers 7 bases. Germline values: CDR1 ENHRY, CDR2 SYGVKD. The V segment lost 10 bases and the J segment 5 bases; nucleotides outside the gene matches: 10. This CDR3 is 13 amino acids long. The CDR3 sequence is CATHAGVLETQYF. CDR3 bases: TGTGCCACCCACGCGGGAGTTCTTGAGACCCAGTACTTC.

The chain joins TRBV7-2 to TRBJ2-7; 8 nucleotides agree with TRBD2. The junction had 8 bases not matched to a gene; V was cut back by 5 bases and J by 5 bases. There are 14 residues in the CDR3. Germline-derived CDR1 and CDR2 are SGHTA and FQGNSA. This chain's CDR3 is CASSPGGASNEQYF. The CDR3 DNA reads as TGTGCCAGCAGCCCCGGGGGGGCTTCCAACGAGCAGTACTTC.

This chain joins TRBV28 and TRBJ2-7; TRBD1 is a possible D gene (5 bases). The CDR3 spans 16 residues. Trimming took 2 bases from V and 2 from J, leaving 16 bases between them. Germline assignment: CDR1 MDHEN and CDR2 SYDVKM. The CDR3 region is CASSLVWGQQAYEQYF. The DNA of the CDR3 is TGTGCCAGCAGTTTAGTGTGGGGCCAGCAGGCCTACGAGCAGTACTTC.

The chain has TRBV13 and TRBJ1-3; a possible D gene is TRBD1 (6 bases). Germline V CDR1 and CDR2: PRHDT, FYEKMQ (reference sequence). V lost 4 bases to trimming and J lost 2 bases, with 9 bases between them. CDR3 size: 14 residues. DNA for the CDR3: TGTGCCAGCAGCTCACAGGGTACTGGAAACACCATATATTTT. Translated: CASSSQGTGNTIYF.

The genes are TRBV6-1 and TRBJ2-7; tentative D call: TRBD1 (5 bases). Germline V gene lookup returns CDR1 MNHNS and CDR2 SASEGT. Trimming cost V 3 bases and J 3 bases, with 18 bases left between them. This CDR3 has 16 amino acids. The CDR3 reads CASSDAAVDTLYEQYF. The CDR3 coding sequence is TGTGCCAGCAGTGACGCCGCGGTGGACACCCTCTACGAGCAGTACTTC.

The chain carries TRBV2 and TRBJ2-5; 7 bases agree with TRBD2. CDR1 is SNHLY, CDR2 FYNNEI, per germline. Losses at the gene ends were 1 base for V and 4 bases for J; bases not matched to a gene: 6. This CDR3 is 15 amino acids long. The CDR3 is CASSEVDRGVETQYF. DNA of the CDR3: TGTGCCAGCAGTGAAGTTGATCGGGGGGTAGAGACCCAGTACTTC.

The chain carries TRBV7-9 and TRBJ2-7; possible D gene TRBD2, 5 bases. CDR3 length: 12 residues. Trimming left V 3 bases short and J 9 bases short, with 12 bases between. Germline V gene sequence: CDR1 SEHNR, CDR2 FQNEAQ (reference sequence). The CDR3 bases are TGTGCCAGCAGCTTGAACCCGGCGGGGCAGTACTTC. It translates to CASSLNPAGQYF.

This clone was detected only a few times. This rearrangement joins TRBV4-2 to TRBJ1-5, with D unclear. The V gene's germline CDR1 is LGHNA and CDR2 YNFKEQ. There are 16 residues in the CDR3. V lost 0 bases and J 4 bases, leaving 13 bases between the germline ends. The CDR3 loop is CASSQDQAAGNQPQHF. The CDR3 DNA is TGTGCCAGCAGCCAAGATCAGGCGGCGGGTAATCAGCCCCAGCATTTT.

This clone was seen just once. The rearrangement joins TRBV6-6 to TRBJ2-2; no clear D. Germline V lookup: CDR1 MNHNY, CDR2 SVGAGI (reference sequence). V was clipped by 5 bases and J by 1 base, with 8 bases between them. The CDR3 is 14 residues long. Here the CDR3 reads CASSPALNTGELFF. CDR3 sequence (DNA): TGTGCCAGCAGTCCAGCGTTGAACACCGGGGAGCTGTTTTTT.

V and J are TRBV19 and TRBJ1-1, with D possibly being TRBD1 (6 bases). The V gene lost 1 base and the J gene lost 2 bases, with 8 bases spanning the gap. The CDR3 loop spans 14 amino acids. Germline V gives CDR1 LNHDA, CDR2 SQIVND (reference sequence). The CDR3 DNA follows: TGTGCCAGTAGTATAGCGGACAGTAACACTGAAGCTTTCTTT. This encodes CASSIADSNTEAFF.

The chain recombines TRBV7-2 with TRBJ1-5, with 8 bases fitting TRBD1. CDR1 and CDR2 (germline): SGHTA, FQGNSA. CDR3 length: 14 residues. Germline trimming cut 3 bases from V and 4 bases from J; bases unmatched to any gene: 2. The CDR3 protein is CASSFDRGNQPQHF. CDR3 DNA sequence: TGTGCCAGCAGCTTCGACAGGGGAAATCAGCCCCAGCATTTT.

CDR3 amino acids: CASSFGGGLTDTQYF. The DNA for the CDR3 is TGCGCCAGCAGCTTTGGTGGGGGCCTGACCGATACGCAGTATTTT. This chain connects TRBV5-1 to TRBJ2-3, with D possibly matching TRBD1 (6 bases). This CDR3 has 15 amino acids. With 2 bases removed from V and 6 bases from J, the gap between germline ends came to 16 bases. Germline CDR1 is SGHRS and CDR2 is YFSETQ.

The chain uses TRBV28 and TRBJ2-7; D perhaps matches TRBD2 (6 bases). V was pared by 3 bases and J by 0 bases, with 12 bases between. The CDR3 consists of 15 residues. Per the germline V gene, CDR1 is MDHEN and CDR2 is SYDVKM. CDR3 in DNA: TGTGCCAGCAGTTTTAGGGCGGGGCTCTCCTACGAGCAGTACTTC. This codes for CASSFRAGLSYEQYF.

This chain joins TRBV19 and TRBJ2-1; D gene unclear. CDR3 length: 13 amino acids. V was clipped by 5 bases and J by 0 bases, with 5 bases between them. CDR1 is LNHDA and CDR2 is SQIVND in the germline V gene (reference sequence). CDR3 sequence reads: CASSEVSYNEQFF. CDR3 nucleotide sequence: TGTGCCAGTAGTGAGGTCTCCTACAATGAGCAGTTCTTC.

The CDR3 loop is CASSLRTGNAYEQYF. Here the CDR3 DNA reads TGTGCCAGCAGCCTCAGGACAGGCAATGCCTACGAGCAGTACTTC. The chain combines TRBV6-5 with TRBJ2-7, with 7 bases lining up with TRBD1. CDR3 length equals 15 residues. Per the germline V gene, CDR1 is MNHEY and CDR2 is SVGAGI. V shed 6 bases, J shed 2 bases, and the junction held 10 bases outside the gene matches.

The chain couples TRBV25-1 to TRBJ1-2; D possibly corresponds to TRBD1 (6 bases). CDR1 and CDR2 from the germline V gene are MGHDK and SYGVNS. Trimming left V 4 bases short and J 4 bases short, with 13 bases between. This CDR3 spans 14 amino acids. CDR3 coding DNA: TGTGCCAGCAGTGGGACAGTGACATCCTATGGCTACACCTTC. Amino acid sequence: CASSGTVTSYGYTF.